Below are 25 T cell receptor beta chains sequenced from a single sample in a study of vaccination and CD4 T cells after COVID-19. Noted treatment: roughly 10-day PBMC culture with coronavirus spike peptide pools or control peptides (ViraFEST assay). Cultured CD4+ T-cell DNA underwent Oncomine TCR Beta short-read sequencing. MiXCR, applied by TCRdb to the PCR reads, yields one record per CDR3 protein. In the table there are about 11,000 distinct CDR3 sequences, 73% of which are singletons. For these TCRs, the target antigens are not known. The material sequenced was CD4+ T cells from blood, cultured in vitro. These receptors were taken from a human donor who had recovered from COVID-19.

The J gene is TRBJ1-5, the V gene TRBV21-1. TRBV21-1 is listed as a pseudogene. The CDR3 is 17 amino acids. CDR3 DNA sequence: TGTGCCAGCAGCAAAGGAGTGGAAGAACGGAGAAGTCAGCCCCAGCATTTT. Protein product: CASSKGVEERRSQPQHF.

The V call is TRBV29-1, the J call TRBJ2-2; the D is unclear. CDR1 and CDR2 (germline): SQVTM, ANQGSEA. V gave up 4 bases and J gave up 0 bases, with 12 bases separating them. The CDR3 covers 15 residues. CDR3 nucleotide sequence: TGCAGCGTTGCATTCCGCAGGCCGAACACCGGGGAGCTGTTTTTT. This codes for CSVAFRRPNTGELFF.

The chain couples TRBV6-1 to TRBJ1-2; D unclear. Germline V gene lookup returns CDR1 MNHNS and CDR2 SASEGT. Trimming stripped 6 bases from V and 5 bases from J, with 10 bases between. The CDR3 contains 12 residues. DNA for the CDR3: TGTGCCAGCAGCCCGTCGTGGTATGGCTACACCTTC. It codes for CASSPSWYGYTF.

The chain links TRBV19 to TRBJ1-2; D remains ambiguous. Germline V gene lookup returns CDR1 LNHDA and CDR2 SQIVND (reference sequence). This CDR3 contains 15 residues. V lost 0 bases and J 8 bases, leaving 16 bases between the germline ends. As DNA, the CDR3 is TGTGCCAGTAGTATAGACCGGTCCTCGACACGAGGCTACACCTTC. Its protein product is CASSIDRSSTRGYTF.

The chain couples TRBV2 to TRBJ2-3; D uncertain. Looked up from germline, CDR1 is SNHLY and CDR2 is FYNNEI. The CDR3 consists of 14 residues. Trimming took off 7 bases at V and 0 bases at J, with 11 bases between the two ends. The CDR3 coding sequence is TGTGCCAGCAAGGAGATAGGGAGCACAGATACGCAGTATTTT. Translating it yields CASKEIGSTDTQYF.

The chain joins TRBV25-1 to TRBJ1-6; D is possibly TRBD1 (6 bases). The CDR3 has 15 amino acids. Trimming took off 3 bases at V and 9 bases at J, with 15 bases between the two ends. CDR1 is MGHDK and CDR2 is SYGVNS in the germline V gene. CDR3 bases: TGTGCCAGCAGTGACCCCGGGACACCTATTTCACCCCTCCACTTT. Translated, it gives CASSDPGTPISPLHF. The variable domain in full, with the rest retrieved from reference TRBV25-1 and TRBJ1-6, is EADIYQTPRYLVIGTGKKITLECSQTMGHDKMYWYQQDPGMELHLIHYSYGVNSTEKGDLSSESTVSRIRTEHFPLTLESARPSHTSQYLCASSDPGTPISPLHFGNGTRLTVT.

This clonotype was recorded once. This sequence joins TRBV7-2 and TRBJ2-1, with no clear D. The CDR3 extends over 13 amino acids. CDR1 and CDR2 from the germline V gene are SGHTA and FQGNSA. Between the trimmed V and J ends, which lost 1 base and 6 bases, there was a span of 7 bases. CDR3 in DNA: TGTGCCAGCAGCTTAGTGTCCCGCAATGAGCAGTTCTTC. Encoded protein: CASSLVSRNEQFF.

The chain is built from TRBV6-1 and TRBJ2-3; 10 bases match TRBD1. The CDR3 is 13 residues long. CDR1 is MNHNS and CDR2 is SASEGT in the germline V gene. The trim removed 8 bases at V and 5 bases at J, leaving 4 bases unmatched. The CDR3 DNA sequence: TGTGCCAGCCGGGACAGGGGAATAGATACGCAGTATTTT. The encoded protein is CASRDRGIDTQYF.

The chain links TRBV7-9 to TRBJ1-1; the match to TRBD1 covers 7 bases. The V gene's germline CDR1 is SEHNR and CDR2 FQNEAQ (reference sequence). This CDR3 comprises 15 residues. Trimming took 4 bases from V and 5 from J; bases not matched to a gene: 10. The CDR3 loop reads CASSSLRQGRTEAFF. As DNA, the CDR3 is TGTGCCAGCAGCTCTCTCCGACAGGGAAGAACTGAAGCTTTCTTT.

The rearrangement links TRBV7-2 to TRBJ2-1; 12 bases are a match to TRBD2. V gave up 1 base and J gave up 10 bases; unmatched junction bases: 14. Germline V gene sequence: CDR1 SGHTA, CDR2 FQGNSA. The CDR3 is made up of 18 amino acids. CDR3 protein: CASSLVRLAGAPKEEQFF. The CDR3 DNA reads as TGTGCCAGCAGCTTAGTTCGACTAGCGGGAGCCCCAAAAGAGGAGCAGTTCTTC.

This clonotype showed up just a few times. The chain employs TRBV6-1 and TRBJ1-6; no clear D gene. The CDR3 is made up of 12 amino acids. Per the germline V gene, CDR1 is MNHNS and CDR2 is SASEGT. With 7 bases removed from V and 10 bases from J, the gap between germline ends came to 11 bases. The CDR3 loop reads CASNRNQSPLHF. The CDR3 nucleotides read TGTGCCAGCAATCGAAATCAATCACCCCTCCACTTT.

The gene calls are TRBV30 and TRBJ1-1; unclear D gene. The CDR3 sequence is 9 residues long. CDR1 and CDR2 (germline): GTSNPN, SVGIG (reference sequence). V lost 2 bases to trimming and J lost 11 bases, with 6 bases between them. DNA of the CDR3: TGTGCCTGGAGTCCGGGTGCTTTCTTT. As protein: CAWSPGAFF.

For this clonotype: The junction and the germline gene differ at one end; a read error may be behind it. The CDR3 DNA reads TGTGCCAGCAGTACCGGACAGTTACGCGCCTACAAGCAGTACTTC. Translation gives CASSTGQLRAYKQYF. V and J are TRBV28 and TRBJ2-7; possibly TRBD1 for D (6 bases). The CDR3 totals 15 residues. Germline CDR1 MDHEN, CDR2 SYDVKM.

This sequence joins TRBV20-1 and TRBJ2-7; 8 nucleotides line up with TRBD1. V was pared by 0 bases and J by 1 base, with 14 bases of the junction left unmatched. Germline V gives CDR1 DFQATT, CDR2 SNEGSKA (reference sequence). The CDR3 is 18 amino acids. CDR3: CSARDLGLGTGGSYEQYF. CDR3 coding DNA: TGCAGTGCTAGAGATCTAGGGCTGGGCACAGGGGGTTCCTACGAGCAGTACTTC.

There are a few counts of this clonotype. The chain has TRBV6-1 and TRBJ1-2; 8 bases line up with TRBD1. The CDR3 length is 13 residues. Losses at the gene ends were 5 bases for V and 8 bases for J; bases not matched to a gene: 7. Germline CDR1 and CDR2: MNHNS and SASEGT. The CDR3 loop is CASSKTGAVGYTF. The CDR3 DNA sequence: TGTGCCAGCAGTAAGACAGGGGCGGTAGGCTACACCTTC.

The CDR3 bases are TGCAGTGCTAGACCCGGGACGGCCAATAATCAGCCCCAGCATTTT. Translation gives CSARPGTANNQPQHF. The chain links TRBV20-1 to TRBJ1-5; possibly TRBD1 for D (5 bases). V was cut by 2 bases and J by 4 bases, with 15 bases left in between. The CDR3 consists of 15 residues. Germline CDR1 DFQATT, CDR2 SNEGSKA (reference sequence).

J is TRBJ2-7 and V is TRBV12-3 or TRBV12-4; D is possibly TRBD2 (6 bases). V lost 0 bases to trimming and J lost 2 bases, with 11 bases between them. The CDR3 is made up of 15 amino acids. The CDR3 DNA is TGTGCCAGCAGTTTAGCTAGGACTACCGCCTACGAGCAGTACTTC. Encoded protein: CASSLARTTAYEQYF.

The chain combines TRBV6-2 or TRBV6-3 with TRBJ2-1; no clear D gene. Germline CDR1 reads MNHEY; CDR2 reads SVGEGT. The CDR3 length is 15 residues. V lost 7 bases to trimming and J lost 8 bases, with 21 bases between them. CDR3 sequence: CASTQAYSLSDEQFF. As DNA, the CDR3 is TGTGCCAGCACCCAAGCATACTCGTTGAGCGATGAGCAGTTCTTC.

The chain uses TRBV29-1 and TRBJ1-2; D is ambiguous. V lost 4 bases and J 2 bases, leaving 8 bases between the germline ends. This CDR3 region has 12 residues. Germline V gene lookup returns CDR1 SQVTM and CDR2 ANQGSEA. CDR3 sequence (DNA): TGCAGCGTTGTGAGCAGGAACTATGGCTACACCTTC. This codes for CSVVSRNYGYTF.

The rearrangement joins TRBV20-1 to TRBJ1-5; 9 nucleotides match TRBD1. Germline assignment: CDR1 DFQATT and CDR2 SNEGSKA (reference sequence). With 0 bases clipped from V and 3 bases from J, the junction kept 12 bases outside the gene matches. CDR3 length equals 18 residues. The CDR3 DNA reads TGCAGTGCTAGAGATTTGGACAGGGGCTTTCTCCTCAATCAGCCCCAGCATTTT. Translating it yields CSARDLDRGFLLNQPQHF.

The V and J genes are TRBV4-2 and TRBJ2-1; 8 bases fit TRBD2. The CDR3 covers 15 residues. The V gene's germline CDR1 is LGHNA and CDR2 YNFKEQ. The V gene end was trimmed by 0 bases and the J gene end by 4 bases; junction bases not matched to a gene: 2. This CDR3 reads CASSQDSGSYNEQFF. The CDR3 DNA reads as TGTGCCAGCAGCCAAGACAGCGGGAGTTACAATGAGCAGTTCTTC.

In DNA form, the CDR3 reads TGTGCCAGCAGCTTAGCGCAGGGGAGGACAGATACGCAGTATTTT. Translation gives CASSLAQGRTDTQYF. The chain employs TRBV7-8 and TRBJ2-3, with D perhaps being TRBD1 or TRBD2 (6 bases each). The CDR3 loop spans 15 amino acids. Trimming pared 0 bases from V and 3 bases from J, leaving 10 bases between. The V gene's germline CDR1 is SGHVS and CDR2 FQNEAQ.

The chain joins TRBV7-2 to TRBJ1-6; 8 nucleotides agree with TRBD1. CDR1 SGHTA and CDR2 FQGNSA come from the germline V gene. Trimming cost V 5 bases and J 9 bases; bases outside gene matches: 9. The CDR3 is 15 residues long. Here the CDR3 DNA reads TGTGCCAGCAGCCCGACGTCGGGGACAGGTTCACCCCTCCACTTT. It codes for CASSPTSGTGSPLHF.

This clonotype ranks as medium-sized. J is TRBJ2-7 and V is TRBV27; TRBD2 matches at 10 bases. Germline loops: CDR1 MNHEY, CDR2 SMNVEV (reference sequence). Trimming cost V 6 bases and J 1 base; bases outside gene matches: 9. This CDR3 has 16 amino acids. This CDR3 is CASRRTSSGSSYEQYF. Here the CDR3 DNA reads TGTGCCAGCAGGCGCACCTCTAGCGGGAGTTCCTACGAGCAGTACTTC.

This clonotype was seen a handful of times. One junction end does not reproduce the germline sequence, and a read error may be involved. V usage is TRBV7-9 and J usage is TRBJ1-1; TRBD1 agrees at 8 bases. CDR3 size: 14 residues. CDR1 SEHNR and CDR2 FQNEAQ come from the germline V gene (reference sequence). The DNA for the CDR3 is TGTGCCAGCAGCTTACAGGGGGCGATGGCTGAAGCCTTCTTT. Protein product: CASSLQGAMAEAFF. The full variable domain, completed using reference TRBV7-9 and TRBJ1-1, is DTGVSQNPRHKITKRGQNVTFRCDPISEHNRLYWYRQTLGQGPEFLTYFQNEAQLEKSRLLSDRFSAERPKGSFSTLEIQRTEQGDSAMYLCASSLQGAMAEAFFGQGTRLTVV.